The 28 T cell receptor beta chains below come from one sample, sequenced in a study of shared clonotypes between healthy human individuals. TCRdb's copy holds only in-frame clones and misses some; the assay was immunoSEQ multiplex PCR. The sample carries 2 million or so clones, about 95% recorded once. CD8 cells regarded as naive lacked CD45RO, were positively chosen for CCR7, and omitted terminally differentiated effector memory CD45RA+ cells. The sample was naive CD8+ T cells sorted from blood. These receptors all stem from a man aged 18 to 29 in good health.

The V call is TRBV7-9, the J call TRBJ1-4, with no clear D. CDR3 length equals 18 residues. The V end lost 1 base, the J end lost 5 bases, and 20 bases lay between the germline ends. CDR1 is SEHNR and CDR2 is FQNEAQ in the germline V gene (reference sequence). The CDR3 nucleotides read TGTGCCAGCAGCTTAGACGATTTAAGTGGGCAGCTCAATGAAAAACTGTTTTTT. Its protein is CASSLDDLSGQLNEKLFF.

V and J are TRBV5-6 and TRBJ2-7; D gene unclear. The CDR3 totals 13 residues. The germline V gene has CDR1 SGHDT and CDR2 YYEEEE. Trimming shortened V by 0 bases and J by 6 bases, and 10 bases separated the two germline ends. The CDR3 DNA sequence: TGTGCCAGCAGCTTGGGGCAGGCGGCCGAGCAGTACTTC. As protein: CASSLGQAAEQYF.

The V gene is TRBV2, the J gene TRBJ2-4, with a weak D call TRBD1 (6 bases). Per the germline V gene, CDR1 is SNHLY and CDR2 is FYNNEI. V was trimmed by 3 bases and J by 7 bases, leaving 13 bases between them. CDR3 length: 14 residues. CDR3 residues: CASSDGQGNNIQYF. The CDR3, as DNA: TGTGCCAGCAGTGACGGGCAGGGGAATAACATTCAGTACTTC.

The V call is TRBV7-2, the J call TRBJ1-2, with 9 nucleotides matching TRBD1. The CDR3 extends over 16 amino acids. J was trimmed by 4 bases and V by 1 base; bases with no gene match: 7. Germline V CDR1 and CDR2: SGHTA, FQGNSA. CDR3 sequence reads: CASSLGTGELRYGYTF. The CDR3 coding sequence is TGTGCCAGCAGCTTAGGGACAGGGGAATTGCGCTATGGCTACACCTTC.

This clone is a singleton in its sample. The V call is TRBV28, the J call TRBJ1-1; D is possibly TRBD1 (6 bases). The germline gives CDR1 MDHEN, CDR2 SYDVKM. The CDR3 is 13 residues long. Trimming took off 2 bases at V and 8 bases at J, with 12 bases between the two ends. CDR3 bases: TGTGCCAGCAGTTTAGGGGGCCCTGGGGAAGCTTTCTTT. Translation gives CASSLGGPGEAFF.

The chain is built from TRBV6-1 and TRBJ2-3, with 10 bases matching TRBD2. V shed 0 bases and J 4 bases; nucleotides not matched to a gene: 10. Germline CDR1 reads MNHNS; CDR2 reads SASEGT. The CDR3 has 18 amino acids. The CDR3 sequence: CASSEALPGSGGPDTQYF. The CDR3 region has the DNA TGTGCCAGCAGTGAAGCGCTTCCAGGTAGCGGGGGGCCAGATACGCAGTATTTT.

J is TRBJ1-1 and V is TRBV5-1; D is perhaps TRBD1 (5 bases). CDR3 length: 18 residues. V was shortened by 0 bases and J by 0 bases, with 18 bases between the two germline ends. The V gene's germline CDR1 is SGHRS and CDR2 YFSETQ. As DNA, the CDR3 is TGCGCCAGCAGCTTGGGATGGGGGAAGAGGGAAATGAACACTGAAGCTTTCTTT. Translating gives CASSLGWGKREMNTEAFF.

J is TRBJ2-3 and V is TRBV7-2, with D perhaps matching TRBD1 (5 bases). The ends were cut back, 3 bases at V and 3 bases at J, with 13 bases in the middle. This CDR3 is 15 amino acids long. Germline CDR1 is SGHTA and CDR2 is FQGNSA. This chain's CDR3 is CASSFVQGQTDTQYF. The CDR3 nucleotides read TGTGCCAGCAGCTTTGTCCAGGGTCAGACAGATACGCAGTATTTT.

The CDR3: CASSLLGSSGPFNTQYF. CDR3 nucleotides: TGTGCCAGCAGTTTATTGGGTTCATCCGGGCCTTTCAATACGCAGTATTTT. This chain uses TRBV27 with TRBJ2-3, with D unclear. Germline V lookup: CDR1 MNHEY, CDR2 SMNVEV (reference sequence). Trimming removed 1 base from V and 7 bases from J, with 21 bases in between. The CDR3 contains 17 residues.

About this clone itself: This sample includes further DNA sequences coding for the same CDR3. The chain carries TRBV6-6 and TRBJ1-1; D gene ambiguous. CDR1 is MNHNY and CDR2 is SVGAGI in the germline V gene (reference sequence). The CDR3 has 14 residues. With 2 bases removed from V and 1 base from J, the gap between germline ends came to 8 bases. The CDR3 region is CASSYGEGNTEAFF. As DNA, the CDR3 is TGTGCCAGCAGTTACGGCGAGGGGAACACTGAAGCTTTCTTT.

The chain uses TRBV19 and TRBJ2-7; 7 bases fit TRBD2. Germline V gene lookup returns CDR1 LNHDA and CDR2 SQIVND (reference sequence). V shed 3 bases and J 3 bases; nucleotides not matched to a gene: 8. This CDR3 spans 15 amino acids. CDR3 amino acids: CASSISAGPIYEQYF. The CDR3 coding sequence is TGTGCCAGTAGTATCTCAGCGGGACCGATCTACGAGCAGTACTTC.

The V gene is TRBV10-2, the J gene TRBJ2-1, with TRBD1 matching over 7 bases. Per the germline V gene, CDR1 is WSHSY and CDR2 is SAAADI. V shed 9 bases and J 1 base; nucleotides not matched to a gene: 9. The CDR3 is 15 amino acids. The CDR3 nucleotides read TGCGCCAGTAGGGAATACAGGGGTTCCTACAATGAGCAGTTCTTC. This codes for CASREYRGSYNEQFF.

The CDR3 region has the DNA TGCAGCGTAGCATGGGGGGGACAGGGATACAATGAGCAGTTCTTC. It is translated as CSVAWGGQGYNEQFF. The J gene is TRBJ2-1, the V gene TRBV29-1, with TRBD1 identical over 9 bases. The trim removed 6 bases at V and 4 bases at J, leaving 10 bases unmatched. CDR1 and CDR2 (germline): SQVTM, ANQGSEA. This CDR3 spans 15 amino acids.

The chain combines TRBV4-1 with TRBJ1-2, with D tentatively TRBD1 (6 bases). This CDR3 comprises 14 residues. Germline values: CDR1 MGHRA, CDR2 YSYEKL. V was clipped by 3 bases and J by 2 bases, with 10 bases between them. The CDR3 nucleotides are TGCGCCAGCAGCCACCTCACAGGGAACTATGGCTACACCTTC. Its protein product is CASSHLTGNYGYTF.

J is TRBJ2-3 and V is TRBV4-3, with D possibly TRBD2 on 5 matching bases. CDR3 size: 15 residues. Germline V lookup: CDR1 LGHNA, CDR2 YSLEER. Trimming left V 3 bases short and J 5 bases short, with 15 bases between. The CDR3 loop is CASSQRVDALDTQYF. DNA for the CDR3: TGCGCCAGCAGCCAGCGGGTGGACGCACTAGATACGCAGTATTTT.

The rearrangement links TRBV7-6 to TRBJ2-2; 11 bases match TRBD2. J was trimmed by 7 bases and V by 1 base; bases with no gene match: 5. The CDR3 consists of 16 residues. Germline-derived CDR1 and CDR2 are SGHVS and FNYEAQ. The CDR3 sequence: CASSLVASGRLGELFF. The CDR3, as DNA: TGTGCCAGCAGCTTAGTGGCTAGCGGGAGGCTCGGGGAGCTGTTTTTT.

Only one count was recorded for this clone. V is TRBV7-6 and J is TRBJ2-1; no reliable D call. This CDR3 comprises 15 residues. V was clipped by 5 bases and J by 4 bases, with 15 bases between them. The germline V gene encodes CDR1 SGHVS and CDR2 FNYEAQ. This CDR3 is CASSQDPIQYNEQFF. CDR3 bases: TGTGCCAGCAGCCAAGACCCCATACAGTACAATGAGCAGTTCTTC.

The chain couples TRBV6-1 to TRBJ2-7, with D possibly called TRBD1 or TRBD2 (5 bases each). CDR3 size: 13 residues. Trimming shortened V by 2 bases and J by 3 bases, and 8 bases separated the two germline ends. Per germline, CDR1 MNHNS and CDR2 SASEGT. The CDR3 loop is CASSEWDDYEQYF. DNA of the CDR3: TGTGCCAGCAGTGAATGGGACGACTACGAGCAGTACTTC.

The CDR3 sequence is CSALDGGNTEAFF. As DNA, the CDR3 is TGCAGCGCCTTAGACGGGGGGAACACTGAAGCTTTCTTT. The chain is built from TRBV29-1 and TRBJ1-1; a possible D gene is TRBD1 (5 bases). The ends were cut back, 7 bases at V and 1 base at J, with 13 bases in the middle. Germline CDR1 and CDR2: SQVTM and ANQGSEA. CDR3 length: 13 residues.

As regards this clone: The sample carries other DNA sequences with the same CDR3. The chain carries TRBV5-6 and TRBJ2-7, with a weak D call TRBD2 (6 bases). The CDR3 totals 14 residues. The germline gives CDR1 SGHDT, CDR2 YYEEEE. Trimming took 3 bases from V and 4 from J, leaving 14 bases between them. CDR3 amino acids: CASSSLLAGYEQYF. CDR3 DNA: TGTGCCAGCAGCTCGTTACTTGCGGGGTACGAGCAGTACTTC.

The V call is TRBV5-6, the J call TRBJ1-3; possible D gene TRBD1, 6 bases. The CDR3 has 14 residues. CDR1 and CDR2 (germline): SGHDT, YYEEEE. The germline V and J ends were trimmed by 2 bases and 4 bases, with 10 bases remaining between them. CDR3 nucleotide sequence: TGTGCCAGCAGCTTACAGGGAGACGGAAACACCATATATTTT. It translates to CASSLQGDGNTIYF.

This clone was detected only once. This CDR3 reads CASSPMLEIYEQYF. The CDR3 DNA sequence: TGTGCCAGCAGTCCGATGTTGGAGATTTACGAGCAGTACTTC. The J gene is TRBJ2-7, the V gene TRBV28, with D uncertain. The CDR3 length is 14 residues. Trimming took 5 bases from V and 4 from J, leaving 15 bases between them. Germline V gives CDR1 MDHEN, CDR2 SYDVKM.

This chain joins TRBV27 and TRBJ1-6; no clear D gene. The CDR3 length is 13 residues. Germline V lookup: CDR1 MNHEY, CDR2 SMNVEV (reference sequence). The V gene lost 9 bases and the J gene lost 6 bases, with 12 bases spanning the gap. The CDR3 here is CASTGSTNSPLHF. The DNA of the CDR3 is TGTGCCAGTACGGGCAGTACTAATTCACCCCTCCACTTT.

V gene TRBV5-6 combines with J gene TRBJ1-1; no clear D. The V gene lost 4 bases and the J gene lost 6 bases, with 13 bases spanning the gap. Germline CDR1 SGHDT, CDR2 YYEEEE. There are 13 residues in the CDR3. The CDR3 DNA reads as TGTGCCAGCAGCACGGACCCGGCAGCTGAAGCTTTCTTT. Translating gives CASSTDPAAEAFF.

This chain joins TRBV4-1 and TRBJ2-7, with D perhaps TRBD1 or TRBD2 (6 bases each). CDR3 length: 15 residues. Looked up from germline, CDR1 is MGHRA and CDR2 is YSYEKL. V was pared by 0 bases and J by 2 bases, with 11 bases between. The DNA of the CDR3 is TGCGCCAGCAGCCAAGATCCGGAGGGGGCCTACGAGCAGTACTTC. Translated: CASSQDPEGAYEQYF.

The count of this clone is one. The chain is built from TRBV7-2 and TRBJ2-1; 9 bases match TRBD1. The ends lost 4 bases at V and 12 bases at J; junction bases unmatched: 4. Germline V gene lookup returns CDR1 SGHTA and CDR2 FQGNSA. The CDR3 spans 12 residues. The CDR3 region is CASSSTGGRQFF. The CDR3 nucleotides read TGTGCCAGCAGCTCCACAGGGGGCAGGCAGTTCTTC.

The chain recombines TRBV5-4 with TRBJ1-1; TRBD1 might be the D (6 bases). V lost 0 bases and J lost 0, with 15 bases in between. The CDR3 totals 17 residues. Germline CDR1 SGHNT, CDR2 YYREEE (reference sequence). The CDR3 DNA reads as TGTGCCAGCAGCTTGGGGGCAGGGGTATTGATGAACACTGAAGCTTTCTTT. Amino acids: CASSLGAGVLMNTEAFF.

This clone was observed a single time. The genes are TRBV5-6 and TRBJ2-7; 7 nucleotides line up with TRBD1. CDR1 is SGHDT and CDR2 is YYEEEE in the germline V gene. The CDR3 contains 14 residues. The junction had 2 bases not matched to a gene; V was cut back by 0 bases and J by 2 bases. The CDR3 sequence is CASSLETGPYEQYF. DNA of the CDR3: TGTGCCAGCAGCTTGGAGACAGGGCCCTACGAGCAGTACTTC.